Listed below are T cell receptor beta chains from one sample, sequenced in a study of cytomegalovirus exposure and HLA in healthy donors. Sequenced by immunoSEQ multiplex PCR; TCRdb stores in-frame clones only, minus some. The top ten clones hold approximately 5.1% of a sample with roughly 160,000 clones, roughly two thirds of them seen once. The sequencing sample was made of PBMCs. The source is a woman younger than 35 in good health and CMV-seropositive. Both conserved end residues are trimmed from each CDR3.

CDR3 length	V gene	J gene	CDR3 protein
12	TRBV4-3	TRBJ1-5	ASSQDRGFQPQH
14	TRBV6-6	TRBJ1-5	ASSYSVGTTNQPQH
13	TRBV29-1	TRBJ2-6	SVGDRGPGANVLT
13	TRBV7-9	TRBJ1-5	ASSPGQTSGQPQH
13	TRBV4-3	TRBJ1-2	ASSQERAAYYGYT
11	TRBV19	TRBJ2-7	ASSLQGTYEQY
11	TRBV5-1	TRBJ2-5	ASTGTFQETQY
16	TRBV1	TRBJ1-1	TSSQGQELPFMNTEAF
12	TRBV4-1	TRBJ2-3	ASSQGLNTDTQY
13	TRBV19	TRBJ2-5	ASSDLGRVEETQY
16	TRBV19	TRBJ2-7	ASLPPKSGTGMSYEQY
10	TRBV29-1	NA	SVELGGYEQY
12	TRBV6-1	TRBJ2-3	ASSIGTGIDTQY
10	TRBV15	TRBJ1-4	ASARVNEKLF
14	TRBV27	TRBJ2-3	ASSSHQEPSTDTQY
11	TRBV11-1	TRBJ2-7	ASSSEPGQEQY
11	TRBV5-6	TRBJ2-3	ASFGGRADTQY
12	TRBV25-1	TRBJ2-2	ASRGEGYTGELF
10	TRBV9	TRBJ2-7	ASSAGEREQY
11	TRBV6-5	TRBJ1-6	ASSYSDRSLLH
10	TRBV5-4	TRBJ1-2	ASRYRGYGYT
11	TRBV6-6	TRBJ2-7	ASSYTRDYEQY
12	TRBV7-9	TRBJ1-2	ASSTLGAGHGYT
13	TRBV10-3	TRBJ1-1	AISESTGAYTEAF
14	TRBV4-3	TRBJ1-2	ASSRNTGEGTRGYT